Below, 30 T cell receptor beta chains from the same sample are listed, as sequenced in a study of T cells in women clearing cervical HPV infection. This table comes from immunoSEQ multiplex PCR, and its TCRdb copy is limited to in-frame clones, with some not included. Reported are tens of thousands of clones; the ten largest clones contain approximately 1.2%. Input material: blood buffy coat. Receptors originate from a woman between 18 and 69 years old with a cervical HPV16 infection that either progressed to CIN3+ or cleared (not recorded which).

For this clone: The read stops 3 residues short of the end of the CDR3; the missing end is completed from the germline J gene. The chain employs TRBV20-1 and TRBJ2-3, with 8 bases lining up with TRBD2. The CDR3 runs to 14 residues. Germline V lookup: CDR1 DFQATT, CDR2 SNEGSKA (reference sequence). The chain's CDR3 is CSARDDGGEETQYF. The covered CDR3 bases are TGCAGTGCTAGAGATGACGGGGGGGAAGAGACG.

Details on this clone: Read sequence stops 3 residues before the CDR3 end, and the germline J gene provides the missing end. This chain joins TRBV29-1 and TRBJ1-2, with D unresolved. Germline V gene lookup returns CDR1 SQVTM and CDR2 ANQGSEA. The CDR3 is 18 residues long. CDR3 region: CSVIGSGPGEWSSYDYTF. The DNA read from the CDR3 is TGCAGCGTTATAGGGTCAGGCCCTGGCGAATGGAGCTCCTACGAC.

Comments on this clone: One end of the junction fails to match germline, which may point to a read error. From the germline J gene comes the end of the CDR3, since the read stops 3 residues before it. This chain connects TRBV5-1 to TRBJ1-1; no clear D. The CDR3 is made up of 13 amino acids. The germline V gene has CDR1 SGHRS and CDR2 YFSETQ. CDR3 amino acids: CVSSLGIETEAFF. The sequenced part of the CDR3 DNA is TGCGTCAGCAGCTTGGGTATAGAGACTGAA. The whole variable domain, remainder taken from reference TRBV5-1 and TRBJ1-1, is KAGVTQTPRYLIKTRGQQVTLSCSPISGHRSVSWYQQTPGQGLQFLFEYFSETQRNKGNFPGRFSGRQFSNSRSEMNVSTLELGDSALYLCVSSLGIETEAFFGQGTRLTVV.

Notes on this clone: The CDR3 end falls 3 residues outside the read, so it is completed with the germline J gene. J is TRBJ1-5 and V is TRBV5-1; 10 nucleotides agree with TRBD1. Trimming cost V 0 bases and J 6 bases; bases outside gene matches: 9. Germline V gives CDR1 SGHRS, CDR2 YFSETQ. The CDR3 contains 17 residues. CDR3 residues: CASSLAPTGGGSQPQHF. Incomplete CDR3 DNA: TGCGCCAGCAGCTTGGCCCCGACAGGGGGCGGGAGTCAGCCC. The full variable domain, its missing parts supplied by reference TRBV5-1 and TRBJ1-5, is KAGVTQTPRYLIKTRGQQVTLSCSPISGHRSVSWYQQTPGQGLQFLFEYFSETQRNKGNFPGRFSGRQFSNSRSEMNVSTLELGDSALYLCASSLAPTGGGSQPQHFGDGTRLSIL.

Concerning this clone itself: The CDR3 is cut off 3 residues early in the read; its end comes from the germline J gene. The rearrangement joins TRBV15 to TRBJ2-1; 9 bases agree with TRBD2. Looked up from germline, CDR1 is LNHNV and CDR2 is YYDKDF (reference sequence). The CDR3 extends over 16 amino acids. After removal of 3 bases from V and 0 bases from J, the junction contained 3 bases not matched to a gene. The CDR3 DNA, read in part, is TGTGCCACCAGCAGGCTAGCGGGGACCTCCTACAATGAG. It encodes CATSRLAGTSYNE. The full-length CDR3 reads as CATSRLAGTSYNEQFF.

With respect to this clone: The read terminates 3 residues ahead of where the CDR3 ends, so the germline J gene completes it. The chain combines TRBV5-1 with TRBJ1-1; maybe TRBD1 (5 bases). The germline gives CDR1 SGHRS, CDR2 YFSETQ. V lost 7 bases and J 0 bases, leaving 25 bases between the germline ends. This CDR3 contains 18 residues. CDR3 sequence reads: CASSPWGREGTLNTEAFF. The covered CDR3 bases are TGCGCCAGCTCCCCTTGGGGCAGGGAAGGGACTTTGAACACTGAA.

As for this clone: The read comes to an end 3 residues before the CDR3 does, leaving the germline J gene to fill in the end. This chain joins TRBV20-1 and TRBJ2-7; D remains ambiguous. Germline CDR1 reads DFQATT; CDR2 reads SNEGSKA (reference sequence). The V end lost 2 bases, the J end lost 2 bases, and 13 bases lay between the germline ends. There are 14 residues in the CDR3. The DNA read from the CDR3 is TGCAGTGCTAGATCCGCACTTCGAGCCTACGAG. This encodes CSARSALRAYE. The whole CDR3 sequence is CSARSALRAYEQYF.

Remarks on this clone: The CDR3 is cut off 3 residues early in the read; its end comes from the germline J gene. The chain carries TRBV6-1 and TRBJ2-5; possibly TRBD1 for D (5 bases). This CDR3 is built from 14 residues. Germline-derived CDR1 and CDR2 are MNHNS and SASEGT. The ends were cut back, 4 bases at V and 4 bases at J, with 13 bases in the middle. CDR3 DNA, as far as it was read: TGTGCCAGCAGTGTAGGGGTGGGTGGAGAGACC. Translating it yields CASSVGVGGET. The whole CDR3 sequence is CASSVGVGGETQYF.

A note on this clone: The read comes to an end 3 residues before the CDR3 does, leaving the germline J gene to fill in the end. The gene calls are TRBV5-1 and TRBJ2-4, with 7 bases identical to TRBD1. The V gene's germline CDR1 is SGHRS and CDR2 YFSETQ. There are 15 residues in the CDR3. The CDR3 here is CASSDGTVPGWTQYF. The part of the CDR3 DNA that was read is TGCGCCAGCAGCGATGGGACAGTCCCGGGGTGGACT.

Worth noting for this clone: The DNA ends 3 residues before the CDR3 does, and the rest of the CDR3 is filled in from the germline J gene. This chain uses TRBV5-4 with TRBJ2-7, with D possibly matching TRBD1 (6 bases). The V end was cut by 3 bases, the J end by 0 bases, with 13 bases between. Germline-derived CDR1 and CDR2 are SGHNT and YYREEE (reference sequence). CDR3 length equals 15 residues. Partial CDR3 DNA: TGTGCCAGCAGCTGGGGACACGCGGCCTCCTACGAG. Translated, it gives CASSWGHAASYE. In full, the CDR3 reads CASSWGHAASYEQYF.

About this clone: The CDR3 end lies 3 residues beyond the end of the read and is filled in from the germline J gene. The chain employs TRBV6-1 and TRBJ1-2; D is undetermined. Germline loops: CDR1 MNHNS, CDR2 SASEGT. CDR3 length: 14 amino acids. The V end was cut by 1 base, the J end by 4 bases, with 10 bases between. The CDR3 bases that were read are TGTGCCAGCAGTGAAGTAGAGGGCCTCTATGGC. Protein: CASSEVEGLYG. The whole CDR3 sequence is CASSEVEGLYGYTF.

Points on this clone: The read halts 3 residues ahead of the CDR3 end, with the missing end drawn from the germline J gene. The chain combines TRBV18 with TRBJ1-1; TRBD1 matches at 9 bases. J lost 1 base, V lost 7 bases, and 7 bases had no gene match. Germline V CDR1 and CDR2: KGHSH, LQKENI. This CDR3 comprises 15 residues. The CDR3 protein is CASYRDREGNTEAFF. The sequenced part of the CDR3 DNA is TGTGCCAGCTATAGGGACAGGGAGGGGAACACTGAA.

On this clone itself: The read finishes 3 residues shy of the CDR3 end, and the germline J gene is used to complete it. This chain links TRBV19 with TRBJ1-5, with 9 bases identical to TRBD1. Germline assignment: CDR1 LNHDA and CDR2 SQIVND (reference sequence). J lost 7 bases, V lost 3 bases, and 10 bases had no gene match. The CDR3 has 16 amino acids. This CDR3 reads CASSIRDRVGGQPQHF. The CDR3 DNA, read in part, is TGTGCCAGTAGTATTAGGGACAGGGTAGGTGGACAGCCC. The whole variable domain, filled in from reference TRBV19 and TRBJ1-5, reads DGGITQSPKYLFRKEGQNVTLSCEQNLNHDAMYWYRQDPGQGLRLIYYSQIVNDFQKGDIAEGYSVSREKKESFPLTVTSAQKNPTAFYLCASSIRDRVGGQPQHFGDGTRLSIL.

Turning to this clone: The CDR3 end falls 3 residues outside the read, so it is completed with the germline J gene. The V call is TRBV2, the J call TRBJ1-5; TRBD1 agrees at 7 bases. This CDR3 contains 15 residues. Losses at the gene ends were 6 bases for V and 7 bases for J; bases not matched to a gene: 12. Germline V gene data show CDR1 as SNHLY and CDR2 as FYNNEI. Incomplete CDR3 DNA: TGTGCCAGCAGGGGGGGTGACAGGGTAGGACAGCCC. As protein: CASRGGDRVGQP. The CDR3 in full is CASRGGDRVGQPQHF.

CDR3 DNA (partial): TGTGCCAGCAGCTATCAGGGGACCTACAATGAG. Translation: CASSYQGTYNE. The complete CDR3 sequence is CASSYQGTYNEQFF. The V gene is TRBV11-3, the J gene TRBJ2-1; a possible D gene is TRBD1 (6 bases). The read ends 3 residues shy of where the CDR3 ends; the end is completed using the germline J gene. Trimming took off 4 bases at V and 2 bases at J, with 9 bases between the two ends. Germline CDR1 reads SGHNT; CDR2 reads YENEEA. This CDR3 spans 14 amino acids.

Concerning this clone itself: The CDR3 end is not reached by the read, which stops 3 residues before it; the germline J gene fills it in. The chain has TRBV20-1 and TRBJ1-2; D remains unclear. Trimming took off 6 bases at V and 3 bases at J, with 14 bases between the two ends. The CDR3 contains 13 residues. Looked up from germline, CDR1 is DFQATT and CDR2 is SNEGSKA (reference sequence). The DNA read from the CDR3 is TGCAGTGCCGTCACATATGTGGACTATGGC. Translation: CSAVTYVDYG. The entire CDR3 protein reads CSAVTYVDYGYTF.

A remark on this clone: The read finishes 3 residues shy of the CDR3 end, and the germline J gene is used to complete it. J is TRBJ2-1 and V is TRBV2; tentative D call: TRBD2 (6 bases). V was trimmed by 8 bases and J by 3 bases, leaving 14 bases between them. Germline CDR1 reads SNHLY; CDR2 reads FYNNEI. There are 14 residues in the CDR3. Partial CDR3 DNA: TGTGCCAGCTCGGGATTAGCGGACTACAATGAG. As protein: CASSGLADYNE. The full CDR3 sequence reads CASSGLADYNEQFF.

Regarding this clone: The read gets to within 3 residues of the CDR3 end, and the germline J gene fills in the rest. This chain links TRBV5-1 with TRBJ2-7; D gene unclear. This CDR3 contains 14 residues. CDR1 and CDR2 (germline): SGHRS, YFSETQ. Deletions cut 1 base from V and 0 bases from J, with 8 bases between. The DNA read from the CDR3 is TGCGCCAGCAGCTTGCGGGTTAGCTCCTACGAG. Translating it yields CASSLRVSSYE. The CDR3 as a whole reads CASSLRVSSYEQYF.

About this clone itself: The CDR3 end is not reached by the read, which stops 3 residues before it; the germline J gene fills it in. The V call is TRBV7-2, the J call TRBJ1-3; tentative D call: TRBD1 (5 bases). From germline, CDR1 is SGHTA and CDR2 FQGNSA. This CDR3 is 15 amino acids long. The V end was cut by 6 bases, the J end by 0 bases, with 12 bases between. The CDR3 loop reads CASRERQISGNTIYF. The DNA read from the CDR3 is TGTGCCAGCAGGGAGAGACAGATCTCTGGAAACACC.

In the case of this clone: The CDR3 end lies 3 residues beyond the end of the read and is filled in from the germline J gene. The V gene is TRBV20-1, the J gene TRBJ2-7, with a possible D match to TRBD2 (5 bases). There are 14 residues in the CDR3. CDR1 is DFQATT, CDR2 SNEGSKA, per germline (reference sequence). Trimming pared 7 bases from V and 2 bases from J, leaving 18 bases between. CDR3 DNA, as far as it was read: TGCAGTGTACTAGGCAGCAAAAATACCTACGAG. Protein: CSVLGSKNTYE. The entire CDR3 reads CSVLGSKNTYEQYF.

Concerning this clone: The read finishes 3 residues shy of the CDR3 end, and the germline J gene is used to complete it. V and J are TRBV30 and TRBJ1-3, with TRBD1 identical over 8 bases. CDR3 length equals 13 residues. The ends lost 3 bases at V and 9 bases at J; junction bases unmatched: 7. The germline V gene has CDR1 GTSNPN and CDR2 SVGIG (reference sequence). This CDR3 reads CAWRFGTGGTIYF. The covered CDR3 bases are TGTGCCTGGAGATTCGGGACAGGTGGCACC.

Worth noting for this clone: The observed sequence ends 3 residues before the CDR3 terminus, with the missing tail filled in from the germline J gene. The chain is built from TRBV20-1 and TRBJ1-4; D gene ambiguous. CDR1 is DFQATT and CDR2 is SNEGSKA in the germline V gene (reference sequence). The CDR3 runs 13 residues. With 7 bases removed from V and 0 bases from J, the gap between germline ends came to 9 bases. CDR3 bases read: TGCAGTGTTTACAGTGCAACTAATGAAAAA. Protein product: CSVYSATNEK. The whole CDR3 reads CSVYSATNEKLFF.

On this clone: The read terminates 3 residues before the CDR3 end, so the remaining end is supplied by the germline J gene. The chain employs TRBV20-1 and TRBJ2-1, with 11 bases identical to TRBD2. Trimming took 7 bases from V and 5 from J; bases not matched to a gene: 10. CDR3 length: 15 amino acids. Germline V gene lookup returns CDR1 DFQATT and CDR2 SNEGSKA (reference sequence). CDR3 sequence reads: CSVHPSGRSHNEQFF. CDR3 DNA (partial): TGCAGTGTTCACCCTAGCGGGAGGTCCCACAATGAG.

In regard to this clone: The read terminates 3 residues before the CDR3 end, so the remaining end is supplied by the germline J gene. The chain uses TRBV6-7 and TRBJ2-3, with D maybe TRBD1 (8 bases). TRBV6-7 is reported as an ORF; its role is uncertain. The CDR3 length is 14 residues. The CDR3 here is CASSYQGARETQYF. Incomplete CDR3 DNA: TGTGCCAGCAGTTACCAGGGGGCGCGGGAGACG.

To note about this clone: The read ends 3 residues before the CDR3 terminus; that terminus is restored from the germline J gene. This sequence joins TRBV19 and TRBJ1-2; TRBD1 matches 10 bases. Per germline, CDR1 LNHDA and CDR2 SQIVND (reference sequence). With 5 bases clipped from V and 5 bases from J, the junction kept 5 bases outside the gene matches. This CDR3 is built from 14 residues. CDR3 loop: CASSLWTGGYGYTF. CDR3 DNA (partial): TGTGCCAGTAGTTTGTGGACAGGGGGATATGGC. Full variable domain (missing parts from reference TRBV19 and TRBJ1-2): DGGITQSPKYLFRKEGQNVTLSCEQNLNHDAMYWYRQDPGQGLRLIYYSQIVNDFQKGDIAEGYSVSREKKESFPLTVTSAQKNPTAFYLCASSLWTGGYGYTFGSGTRLTVV.

This CDR3 is CASSLGRGKDTEAFF. The part of the CDR3 DNA that was read is TGCGCCAGCAGCTTGGGTAGGGGAAAGGATACTGAA. This sequence joins TRBV5-1 and TRBJ1-1; D may be TRBD1 (5 bases). The CDR3 goes on 3 residues after the read ends, and that part is filled in from the germline J gene. Looked up from germline, CDR1 is SGHRS and CDR2 is YFSETQ. Deletions cut 0 bases from V and 5 bases from J, with 14 bases between. This CDR3 is 15 amino acids long.

A word on this clone: The read is 3 residues too short to cover the CDR3 end, so that end is filled in from the germline J gene. V and J are TRBV7-3 and TRBJ2-2; TRBD1 matches at 8 bases. The J segment lost 1 base and the V segment lost 6 bases, leaving 7 bases of the junction unmatched. This CDR3 comprises 16 residues. Germline lookup yields CDR1 SGHTA and CDR2 FQGTGA. CDR3 DNA, as far as it was read: TGTGCCAGCAGTCCAGGGGGCCATATGAACACCGGGGAG. Translating it yields CASSPGGHMNTGE. The complete CDR3 reads CASSPGGHMNTGELFF.

Points on this clone: The DNA ends 3 residues before the CDR3 does, and the rest of the CDR3 is filled in from the germline J gene. The chain joins TRBV5-1 to TRBJ2-1, with TRBD1 matching 7 bases. In germline, CDR1 is SGHRS, CDR2 YFSETQ. V shed 5 bases, J shed 3 bases, and the junction held 8 bases outside the gene matches. CDR3 length: 15 amino acids. CDR3 DNA, as far as it was read: TGCGCCAGCAGACGACAGGGTAGGGACTACAATGAG. It yields the protein CASRRQGRDYNE. The whole CDR3 is CASRRQGRDYNEQFF.

As concerns this clone: The read ends 3 residues before the CDR3 terminus; that terminus is restored from the germline J gene. The V call is TRBV18, the J call TRBJ2-1, with D maybe TRBD1 (5 bases). Germline V gene lookup returns CDR1 KGHSH and CDR2 LQKENI. The CDR3 loop spans 12 amino acids. V lost 6 bases, J lost 7 bases, and 10 bases lay in between. Partial CDR3 DNA: TGTGCCAGCTCCCCCTCAGGGAATGAG. It translates to CASSPSGNE. The complete CDR3 sequence is CASSPSGNEQFF. Full variable domain (outside the CDR3, taken from reference TRBV18 and TRBJ2-1): NAGVMQNPRHLVRRRGQEARLRCSPMKGHSHVYWYRQLPEEGLKFMVYLQKENIIDESGMPKERFSAEFPKEGPSILRIQQVVRGDSAAYFCASSPSGNEQFFGPGTRLTVL.

A word on this clone: The DNA ends 3 residues before the CDR3 does, and the rest of the CDR3 is filled in from the germline J gene. This chain uses TRBV11-2 with TRBJ2-2; tentatively, D is TRBD1 (6 bases). V was pared by 0 bases and J by 6 bases, with 8 bases between. Germline CDR1 SGHAT, CDR2 FQNNGV. The CDR3 has 14 residues. CDR3 residues: CASSLEPGAGELFF. The covered CDR3 bases are TGTGCCAGCAGCTTAGAGCCAGGGGCCGGGGAG.